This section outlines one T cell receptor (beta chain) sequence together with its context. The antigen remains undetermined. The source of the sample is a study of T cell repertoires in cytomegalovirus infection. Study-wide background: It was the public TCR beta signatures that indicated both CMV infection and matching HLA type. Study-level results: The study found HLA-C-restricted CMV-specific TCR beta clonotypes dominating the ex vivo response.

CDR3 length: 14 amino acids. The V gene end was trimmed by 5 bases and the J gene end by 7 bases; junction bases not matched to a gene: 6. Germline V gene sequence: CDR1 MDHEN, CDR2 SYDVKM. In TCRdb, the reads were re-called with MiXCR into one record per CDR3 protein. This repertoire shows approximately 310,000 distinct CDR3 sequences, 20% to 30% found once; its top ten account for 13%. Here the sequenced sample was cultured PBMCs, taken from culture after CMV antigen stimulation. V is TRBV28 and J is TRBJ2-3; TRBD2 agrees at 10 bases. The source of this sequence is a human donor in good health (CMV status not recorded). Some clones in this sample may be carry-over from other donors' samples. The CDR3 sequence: CASSPSGSKNTQYF. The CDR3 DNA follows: TGTGCCAGCAGTCCTAGCGGGAGTAAGAATACGCAGTATTTT.